This T cell receptor (beta chain) was identified in a study of shared clonotypes between healthy human individuals. Turning to the study itself: Samples came from a couple of female and a few male donors aged 18 to 49.

The assay was immunoSEQ multiplex PCR, and TCRdb's table has in-frame clones only and misses some. The sample has some 450,000 clones, more than 70% seen once. The V gene's germline CDR1 is ENHRY and CDR2 SYGVKD. The CDR3 has 13 amino acids. Trimming removed 4 bases from V and 2 bases from J; junction bases left unmatched: 0. Sequences were obtained from PBMCs. The TCR was taken from a woman between 40 and 55 years old in good health. Some clones in this sample may be carry-over from other donors' samples. This sequence joins TRBV10-3 and TRBJ2-7; 9 nucleotides agree with TRBD2. The CDR3 nucleotides are TGTGCCATCAGTGGGACTAGCGCCTACGAGCAGTACTTC. Protein: CAISGTSAYEQYF.